A single sample is the source of the 5 T cell receptor beta chains below, sequenced in a study of T cell responses to AZD1222 COVID-19 vaccine. Repertoires were generated with immunoSEQ multiplex PCR, while TCRdb's copy carries only in-frame clones and drops some. The sample shows about 110,000 clones, about 85% of them seen only once. The sample here was peripheral blood, taken 28 days after the second AZD1222 dose. The receptor source for this set is an adult who received the AZD1222 COVID-19 vaccine.

The chain employs TRBV28 and TRBJ1-1, with TRBD1 matching over 9 bases. The CDR3 runs to 15 residues. The V and J ends lost 3 bases and 2 bases, in that order; junction bases with no gene match: 4. The germline gives CDR1 MDHEN, CDR2 SYDVKM. CDR3 nucleotide sequence: TGTGCCAGCAGTTTGCCGGGACAGGGAAACACTGAAGCTTTCTTT. Its translation is CASSLPGQGNTEAFF.

This chain links TRBV5-5 with TRBJ1-4; no clear D. V lost 6 bases to trimming and J lost 8 bases, with 14 bases between them. CDR1 and CDR2 from the germline V gene are SGHKS and YYEKEE (reference sequence). The CDR3 loop spans 13 amino acids. The CDR3 nucleotides are TGTGCCAGCAACCTCCTACCTGGGGAAAAACTGTTTTTT. This gives the protein CASNLLPGEKLFF.

V and J are TRBV10-1 and TRBJ1-2, with 8 bases identical to TRBD1. The CDR3 is made up of 13 amino acids. Germline CDR1 is WNHNN and CDR2 is SYGVQD (reference sequence). Trimming at V came to 4 bases and at J to 3 bases, leaving 1 base not matched to a gene. This CDR3 is CASSVGQDYGYTF. In nucleotides, the CDR3 is TGCGCCAGCAGTGTGGGACAGGACTATGGCTACACCTTC.

This CDR3 reads CASTPTGMGNTEAFF. CDR3 coding DNA: TGTGCCAGCACCCCGACAGGGATGGGGAACACTGAAGCTTTCTTT. The chain joins TRBV28 to TRBJ1-1, with 7 bases that match TRBD1. Germline trimming cut 7 bases from V and 1 base from J; bases unmatched to any gene: 9. From germline, CDR1 is MDHEN and CDR2 SYDVKM. This CDR3 spans 15 amino acids.

This clone was detected ten times or more. V and J are TRBV30 and TRBJ1-2; D gene ambiguous. CDR1 is GTSNPN, CDR2 SVGIG, per germline (reference sequence). V was clipped by 1 base and J by 10 bases, with 10 bases between them. The CDR3 is 11 residues long. The CDR3 reads CAWSAGPLYTF. The CDR3 DNA reads TGTGCCTGGAGTGCAGGCCCGCTCTACACCTTC. The whole variable domain, remainder taken from reference TRBV30 and TRBJ1-2, is SQTIHQWPATLVQPVGSPLSLECTVEGTSNPNLYWYRQAAGRGLQLLFYSVGIGQISSEVPQNLSASRPQDRQFILSSKKLLLSDSGFYLCAWSAGPLYTFGSGTRLTVV.